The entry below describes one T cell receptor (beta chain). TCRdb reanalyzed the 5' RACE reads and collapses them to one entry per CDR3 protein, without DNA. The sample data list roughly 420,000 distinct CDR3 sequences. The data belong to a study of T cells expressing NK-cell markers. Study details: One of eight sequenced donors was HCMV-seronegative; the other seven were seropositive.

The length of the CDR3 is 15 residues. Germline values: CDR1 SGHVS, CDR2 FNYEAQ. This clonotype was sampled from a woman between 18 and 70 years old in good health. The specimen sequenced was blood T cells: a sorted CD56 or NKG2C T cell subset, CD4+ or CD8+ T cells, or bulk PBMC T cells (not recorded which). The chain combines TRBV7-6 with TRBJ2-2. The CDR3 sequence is CASSLWSSYTGELFF.